The clone carrying this T cell receptor beta chain has more than one count but fewer than ten. The antigen is undetermined. The DNA is left out, because the CDR3 cannot be placed on it with certainty; the CDR3 is given as TCRdb lists it. As the method for making TCR beta libraries, quantitative 5'-RACE with molecular barcodes was used. TCRdb independently ran MiXCR on the 5' RACE reads; one entry per CDR3 protein. The table has fewer than 450,000 distinct CDR3 sequences, roughly a sixth seen once. Counting both end residues, the CDR3 totals 16 amino acids. Germline CDR1 is MDHEN and CDR2 is SYDVKM. This entry comes from a study of CD8 T cells in ankylosing spondylitis. The study, taken as a whole, reports: A CD8+ phenotype characterized the disease-linked clones, which were relatively rare in peripheral blood. Disease-linked clones reportedly showed significant enrichment in matched ankylosing spondylitis synovial fluid. Some of the motif variants had earlier been found in reactive arthritis patients' fluid and blood. About 8 highly homologous variants formed a TCR beta motif that appeared characteristic of ankylosing spondylitis blood.

Sample: blood, either unsorted or a sorted T cell fraction (not recorded which). The clonotype originates from a male donor with ankylosing spondylitis. V is TRBV28 and J is TRBJ1-5; the D call of TRBD1 is as the table states it, not checked on the DNA. CDR3 residues: CASSSSGRTGDQPQHF.